The 5 T cell receptor beta chains listed next were all sequenced from one sample in a study of Ad26.COV2.S vaccination and SARS-CoV-2 variants. Regarding treatment: 15 to 20 received Ad26.COV2.S at low or high dose, single or two shots; about 5 received placebo; per-sample allocation not given. Each sample was drawn 63 days after the first injection (of vaccine or placebo). Using immunoSEQ multiplex PCR, the repertoire was profiled, and TCRdb retains in-frame clones only, with some absent. The data contain approximately 300,000 clones, 85% to 90% of them singletons. Sample: peripheral blood, taken in a trial of Ad26.COV2.S vaccine versus placebo. The receptors come from a person between 18 and 60 years old who received the Ad26.COV2.S COVID-19 vaccine or a placebo.

V usage is TRBV7-8 and J usage is TRBJ1-2; D might be TRBD1 (5 bases). CDR1 and CDR2 from the germline V gene are SGHVS and FQNEAQ. CDR3 length equals 14 residues. Trimming removed 5 bases from V and 4 bases from J, with 14 bases in between. The DNA for the CDR3 is TGTGCCAGCAGCCGAGTGGGACCTTCCTATGGCTACACCTTC. It translates to CASSRVGPSYGYTF.

The chain combines TRBV4-1 with TRBJ1-5, with D tentatively TRBD1 (6 bases). Germline CDR1 is MGHRA and CDR2 is YSYEKL. V was pared by 3 bases and J by 6 bases, with 21 bases between. CDR3 length: 17 amino acids. CDR3 residues: CASSHQLRQEVVQPQHF. As DNA, the CDR3 is TGCGCCAGCAGCCACCAACTCCGACAGGAAGTGGTTCAGCCCCAGCATTTT.

The CDR3 DNA reads TGTGCCAGCTCACCACCGTCAGAAAGTGGCTACACCTTC. Amino acid sequence: CASSPPSESGYTF. The chain employs TRBV18 and TRBJ1-2, with no clear D. Trimming left V 0 bases short and J 7 bases short, with 9 bases between. The CDR3 is 13 residues long. Germline V gene lookup returns CDR1 KGHSH and CDR2 LQKENI.

The chain uses TRBV11-2 and TRBJ2-7, with D tentatively TRBD1 (5 bases). V lost 1 base and J 0 bases, leaving 10 bases between the germline ends. Germline V gives CDR1 SGHAT, CDR2 FQNNGV. The CDR3 length is 15 residues. The CDR3 bases are TGTGCCAGCAGCTTAGGCAGGGCTCCCTCCTACGAGCAGTACTTC. Amino acids: CASSLGRAPSYEQYF.

V gene TRBV14 combines with J gene TRBJ1-6, with 10 bases fitting TRBD1. This CDR3 has 14 amino acids. V was clipped by 4 bases and J by 6 bases; unmatched bases: 0. Germline V gene lookup returns CDR1 SGHDN and CDR2 FVKESK. The CDR3 is CASSRDRGNSPLHF. DNA of the CDR3: TGTGCCAGCAGCCGGGACAGGGGTAATTCACCCCTCCACTTT.